This entry concerns a single T cell receptor (beta chain). This CDR3 is also generated by other DNA sequences in the sample. After removal of 3 bases from V and 3 bases from J, the junction contained 5 bases not matched to a gene. The CDR3 is 14 residues long. The V gene's germline CDR1 is SGHAT and CDR2 FQNNGV. The sequencing of unsorted PBMC DNA took place on ten immunoSEQ deep assay plates. Profiling relied on immunoSEQ multiplex PCR, and the TCRdb table lists in-frame clones only, not all of them. The sample lists around 510,000 clones, about 80% seen once, with around 12% in the top ten. This record comes from a study of shared clonotypes between healthy human individuals.

The gene calls are TRBV11-2 and TRBJ2-7, with 7 nucleotides matching TRBD2. Sample: PBMCs. The sequence derives from a woman between 40 and 50 years old in good health. Some clones in this sample may be carry-over from other donors' samples. The CDR3 sequence is CASSLGGGLYEQYF. The CDR3 DNA is TGTGCCAGCAGCTTGGGGGGAGGGCTCTACGAGCAGTACTTC.